This T cell receptor beta chain was identified during a study of blood T cell repertoires in COVID-19. A remark on this clone: Other DNA sequences in this specimen translate into the identical CDR3.

Original analysis: Estimated nucleated cell counts came from reference gene primer amplification. TCRdb's copy holds only in-frame clones and misses some; the assay was immunoSEQ multiplex PCR. V, J and clone size are taken as reported in that table, and D and trimming were inferred from the DNA itself. The table includes about 150,000 clones, 70% to 80% detected once. Seattle enrolled patients during active infection and tracked them longitudinally. CDR3 length: 15 residues. The V gene's germline CDR1 is KGHSH and CDR2 LQKENI. With 4 bases removed from V and 5 bases from J, the gap between germline ends came to 14 bases.

The TCR originated in a woman aged 65 to 85 with COVID-19, enrolled during active disease. Source material: peripheral blood. The chain links TRBV18 to TRBJ1-4; a weak D match, TRBD1 (6 bases). The CDR3, as DNA: TGTGCCAGCTCACTCGAAGGGGGAACGAATGAAAAACTGTTTTTT. Amino acid sequence: CASSLEGGTNEKLFF.